This T cell receptor beta chain stems from a study of OX40 agonist ivuxolimab in advanced cancers. Turning to the overall study: Ivuxolimab was a fully human IgG2 agonistic monoclonal antibody targeting the costimulatory receptor OX40 (CD134). Intravenous ivuxolimab was administered to patients every 2 weeks at six dose levels: 0.01, 0.1, 0.3, 1.5, 3 and 10 mg/kg. Patients were allowed to have had prior anti-PD-1, anti-PD-L1 or anti-CTLA-4 therapy, and around 37% of the dose-escalation patients had previously received checkpoint inhibitors. Peripheral TCRbeta sequencing aimed to test whether ivuxolimab altered TCR sequence diversity and caused clonal T-cell expansion. In the dose-escalation cohort, nearly 85% of patients were male, and the mean age was around 60 years with a range of about 20 to 79. The paper describes the monotherapy dose-escalation part (N ≈ 50 patients) of the phase I trial of ivuxolimab. Of the roughly 50 dose-escalation patients, hepatocellular carcinoma was present in roughly 19, melanoma in around 15, renal cell carcinoma in 9 and head and neck cancer in 9. Partial responses occurred in three dose-escalation patients, of whom one had hepatocellular carcinoma and two had cutaneous melanoma.

The trial excluded patients who had a history of autoimmune disease or who were on systemic immunosuppression. Peripheral blood for TCR sequencing was collected from all dose cohorts at baseline, on cycle 4 day 1, and on cycle 7 day 1. Samples were obtained from an open-label, multicenter, first-in-human phase I dose-escalation trial of ivuxolimab. Adults with locally advanced or metastatic melanoma, renal cell, hepatocellular, or head and neck squamous cell carcinoma were enrolled in the trial. Before TCR sequencing, CD4+ T cells and CD8+ T cells from peripheral blood were sorted into separate populations. V is trimmed back by 6 bases and J by 5 bases, and the junction contains 8 bases that no gene match accounts for. CDR3 length: 15 amino acids, cysteine to phenylalanine. The read is trimmed to its CDR3 DNA, 45 bases read in frame from base 1. The germline V gene gives CDR1 as SGHVS and CDR2 as FNYEAQ.

Genomic DNA was isolated from the sorted cells so that the TCRbeta CDR3 region could be sequenced. The immunoSEQ Assay was used to sequence the TCRbeta CDR3 regions. Here the immuneACCESS table is served through TCRdb, limited to in-frame sequences with V and J called. Missing clones are a known gap in these copies; in checked studies unresolved V genes cover under half, and the rest lacks a known reason. This sample has 50,000 to 75,000 clones in its table, and around 88% of those were observed once. The ten largest account for 0.55% to 0.65% of the sample. What the research found in general, with its limitations: Low levels of normalized T-cell clonal expansion were also seen in some patients who did not respond. At doses from 0.1 to 3.0 mg/kg, clonal expansion was seen in both CD4+ and CD8+ blood T cells between baseline and week 6. In the 0.1-3.0 mg/kg groups, partial responders were among the patients with the lowest normalized peripheral clonal expansion, particularly in CD8+ T cells. On average, CD8+ T cells showed more expanded clones than CD4+ T cells after ivuxolimab. The antigen specificity of the peripheral T cells that underwent clonal expansion was not determined.

As regards this clone: What antigen it recognizes has not been identified. The sample holds no much larger clone one base away, and base qualities are not on file.

This material consisted of CD4+ or CD8+ T cells sorted from blood, taken in a trial of the OX40 agonist ivuxolimab. Recombination connected TRBV7-6 to TRBJ2-3; 10 central nucleotides agree with TRBD2. The origin of this receptor is an adult with an advanced solid tumor such as melanoma, head and neck, liver or kidney cancer. Here the CDR3 is given as CASSHSSGRQDTQYF. The bases read TGTGCCAGCAGTCATTCTAGCGGGAGACAAGATACGCAGTATTTT.